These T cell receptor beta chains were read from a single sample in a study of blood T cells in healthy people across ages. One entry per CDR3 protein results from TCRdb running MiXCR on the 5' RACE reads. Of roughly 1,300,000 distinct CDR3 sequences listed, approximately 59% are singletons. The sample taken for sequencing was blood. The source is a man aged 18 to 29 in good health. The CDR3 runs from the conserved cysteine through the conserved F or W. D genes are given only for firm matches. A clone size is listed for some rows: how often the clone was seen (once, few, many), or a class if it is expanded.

CDR3nt: TGTGCCATTACAGGGGGAATCGGGGAGACCCAGTACTTC
CDR3aa: CAITGGIGETQYF
d_gene: TRBD1
v_gene: TRBV10-3
j_gene: TRBJ2-5
abundance: .

CDR3nt: TGTGCCAGCAGTTTAGGTGGGAGGGGAGAACAGCCCCAGCATTTT
CDR3aa: CASSLGGRGEQPQHF
d_gene: .
v_gene: TRBV12-3/TRBV12-4
j_gene: TRBJ1-5
abundance: .

CDR3nt: TGTGCCAGCAGCTTAGCCGTGCATCCTCAGAGCTCCTACGAGCAGTACTTC
CDR3aa: CASSLAVHPQSSYEQYF
d_gene: .
v_gene: TRBV7-9
j_gene: TRBJ2-7
abundance: .

CDR3nt: TGTGCCAGCAGCTATCCTCGGCTAGCGGGGGGGAGCTACGAGCAGTACTTC
CDR3aa: CASSYPRLAGGSYEQYF
d_gene: .
v_gene: TRBV21-1
j_gene: TRBJ2-7
abundance: few

CDR3nt: TGTGCCAGCACCCCGATGGCGGACAGGCCCTACGAGCAGTACTTC
CDR3aa: CASTPMADRPYEQYF
d_gene: TRBD1
v_gene: TRBV5-6
j_gene: TRBJ2-7
abundance: .

CDR3nt: TGTGCCAGCAGGGCGACAGGGAATACAGATACGCAGTATTTT
CDR3aa: CASRATGNTDTQYF
d_gene: TRBD1
v_gene: TRBV28
j_gene: TRBJ2-3
abundance: .

CDR3nt: TGCGCCAGCAGCCAAGAGACAGGGACCTACAATGAGCAGTTCTTC
CDR3aa: CASSQETGTYNEQFF
d_gene: TRBD1
v_gene: TRBV4-3
j_gene: TRBJ2-1
abundance: .

CDR3nt: TGTGCCAGCAGCTTGGCCGGGGGGGCCAACGTCCTGACTTTC
CDR3aa: CASSLAGGANVLTF
d_gene: .
v_gene: TRBV11-1
j_gene: TRBJ2-6
abundance: .

CDR3nt: TGTGCCAGCAGTTTTGGCGGGGCTGAGCATGGCTACACCTTC
CDR3aa: CASSFGGAEHGYTF
d_gene: .
v_gene: TRBV12-3/TRBV12-4
j_gene: TRBJ1-2
abundance: few

CDR3nt: TGTGCCAGCAGTTCCGACAGGGGAGCAGATGAGCAGTTCTTC
CDR3aa: CASSSDRGADEQFF
d_gene: TRBD1
v_gene: TRBV6-2/TRBV6-3
j_gene: TRBJ2-1
abundance: .

CDR3nt: TGCGCCAGCAGCCAAAAAGGCGACTGGGAGCAGTACTTC
CDR3aa: CASSQKGDWEQYF
d_gene: .
v_gene: TRBV4-1
j_gene: TRBJ2-4
abundance: once

CDR3nt: TGCAGTGCTGCGACTAGCGGGGGGGCGGGAGATACGCAGTATTTT
CDR3aa: CSAATSGGAGDTQYF
d_gene: TRBD2
v_gene: TRBV20-1
j_gene: TRBJ2-3
abundance: .

CDR3nt: TGTGCCAGCACCGTGACAGGCAGCACAGATACGCAGTATTTT
CDR3aa: CASTVTGSTDTQYF
d_gene: .
v_gene: TRBV6-1
j_gene: TRBJ2-3
abundance: few

CDR3nt: TGTGCCAGCAGTTCTTCATGGAATGAGCAGTTCTTC
CDR3aa: CASSSSWNEQFF
d_gene: .
v_gene: TRBV6-5
j_gene: TRBJ2-1
abundance: .

CDR3nt: TGTGCCAGCAGCGATTCTAGCGGGAGGGACTCCTACGAGCAGTACTTC
CDR3aa: CASSDSSGRDSYEQYF
d_gene: TRBD2
v_gene: TRBV7-9
j_gene: TRBJ2-7
abundance: .

CDR3nt: TGTGCCAGCAGCCGTCTAGCGCAAAGCTCCTACGAGCAGTACTTC
CDR3aa: CASSRLAQSSYEQYF
d_gene: .
v_gene: TRBV6-2/TRBV6-3
j_gene: TRBJ2-7
abundance: .

CDR3nt: TGTGCCAGCAGCTTAGGACAGAGGTCTTCCTACGAGCAGTACTTC
CDR3aa: CASSLGQRSSYEQYF
d_gene: .
v_gene: TRBV7-6
j_gene: TRBJ2-7
abundance: few

CDR3nt: TGTGCCAGCAGTTCCCCGCTCGCGGGAGACCATGAGCAGTTCTTC
CDR3aa: CASSSPLAGDHEQFF
d_gene: TRBD2
v_gene: TRBV6-5
j_gene: TRBJ2-1
abundance: .

CDR3nt: TGTGCCAGCAGGACTAGCGGGGGCGAGCAGTACTTC
CDR3aa: CASRTSGGEQYF
d_gene: TRBD2
v_gene: TRBV27
j_gene: TRBJ2-7
abundance: .

CDR3nt: TGTGCCAGCAGTGAGGGCAGGGGGCCTAGTAGGTACTACAATGAGCAGTTCTTC
CDR3aa: CASSEGRGPSRYYNEQFF
d_gene: TRBD1
v_gene: TRBV6-4
j_gene: TRBJ2-1
abundance: .

CDR3nt: TGTGCCAGCAGTTACTCGATTGGCAGGGGAGGATGGGGTCAGCCCCAGCATTTT
CDR3aa: CASSYSIGRGGWGQPQHF
d_gene: .
v_gene: TRBV6-5
j_gene: TRBJ1-5
abundance: .

CDR3nt: TGTGCCAGCAGTATGGGGTTATATCCAACTGAAGCTTTCTTT
CDR3aa: CASSMGLYPTEAFF
d_gene: .
v_gene: TRBV6-2/TRBV6-3
j_gene: TRBJ1-1
abundance: few

CDR3nt: TGTGCCAGCAGTTCCCGGGACTTCCTCTACGAGCAGTACTTC
CDR3aa: CASSSRDFLYEQYF
d_gene: .
v_gene: TRBV12-3/TRBV12-4
j_gene: TRBJ2-7
abundance: .

CDR3nt: TGCAGCGTTTTAAGGGGCTTGAACACTGAAGCTTTCTTT
CDR3aa: CSVLRGLNTEAFF
d_gene: .
v_gene: TRBV29-1
j_gene: TRBJ1-1
abundance: .

CDR3nt: TGTGCCAGCAGTTCGGACAGGGGAGAAAAACTGTTTTTT
CDR3aa: CASSSDRGEKLFF
d_gene: TRBD1
v_gene: TRBV12-3/TRBV12-4
j_gene: TRBJ1-4
abundance: .

CDR3nt: TGCAGCGTGACAGGGGGCAGCTCCTACGAGCAGTACTTC
CDR3aa: CSVTGGSSYEQYF
d_gene: TRBD1
v_gene: TRBV29-1
j_gene: TRBJ2-7
abundance: .

CDR3nt: TGTGCCAGCAGTTCCCTCCCGGGGGGAGGCAAAAACATTCAGTACTTC
CDR3aa: CASSSLPGGGKNIQYF
d_gene: TRBD2
v_gene: TRBV27
j_gene: TRBJ2-4
abundance: .

CDR3nt: TGTGCCAGCAGCTTAGCGACTAGGTACGAGCAGTACTTC
CDR3aa: CASSLATRYEQYF
d_gene: .
v_gene: TRBV7-9
j_gene: TRBJ2-7
abundance: .

CDR3nt: TGTGCCAGCAGTGAAAGGGGGAGGGGGCGTCATGGCTACACCTTC
CDR3aa: CASSERGRGRHGYTF
d_gene: TRBD1
v_gene: TRBV25-1
j_gene: TRBJ1-2
abundance: few

CDR3nt: TGCGCCAGCGGACAGGGGGTCTCCTACGAGCAGTACTTC
CDR3aa: CASGQGVSYEQYF
d_gene: TRBD1
v_gene: TRBV5-1
j_gene: TRBJ2-7
abundance: few

CDR3nt: TGTGCCAGCAGTTACTCGGCAGGGAATTATATAACTAATGAAAAACTGTTTTTT
CDR3aa: CASSYSAGNYITNEKLFF
d_gene: .
v_gene: TRBV6-5
j_gene: TRBJ1-4
abundance: .

CDR3nt: TGTGCCAACTCGTTAGGCTACAATGAGCAGTTCTTC
CDR3aa: CANSLGYNEQFF
d_gene: .
v_gene: TRBV7-2
j_gene: TRBJ2-1
abundance: once

CDR3nt: TGTGCCATCAGTGAGTCCTTGGCGGGGCGCACAGATACGCAGTATTTT
CDR3aa: CAISESLAGRTDTQYF
d_gene: .
v_gene: TRBV10-3
j_gene: TRBJ2-3
abundance: .

CDR3nt: TGCAGTGCTAGGGCTCAGGGGAAGGATTACGAGCAGTACTTC
CDR3aa: CSARAQGKDYEQYF
d_gene: .
v_gene: TRBV20-1
j_gene: TRBJ2-7
abundance: once

CDR3nt: TGTGCCAGCATTTTACGTCCCCGGGACTCACAAGAGACCCAGTACTTC
CDR3aa: CASILRPRDSQETQYF
d_gene: .
v_gene: TRBV6-2/TRBV6-3
j_gene: TRBJ2-5
abundance: .

CDR3nt: TGTGCCAGCAGTTTGGTCAGGTCCTACAATGAGCAGTTCTTC
CDR3aa: CASSLVRSYNEQFF
d_gene: .
v_gene: TRBV27
j_gene: TRBJ2-1
abundance: many

CDR3nt: TGTGCCATCATCAAGGACAGGGAAGCTTTCTTT
CDR3aa: CAIIKDREAFF
d_gene: TRBD1
v_gene: TRBV10-3
j_gene: TRBJ1-1
abundance: few

CDR3nt: TGCGCCAGCAGCTCGACTAGCGGGGGAAGCTCCTACGAGCAGTACTTC
CDR3aa: CASSSTSGGSSYEQYF
d_gene: TRBD2
v_gene: TRBV5-1
j_gene: TRBJ2-7
abundance: few

CDR3nt: TGTGCCAGCGCCCCTCGGCAGATCTACGAGCAGTACTTC
CDR3aa: CASAPRQIYEQYF
d_gene: .
v_gene: TRBV7-9
j_gene: TRBJ2-7
abundance: once

CDR3nt: TGTGCCAGCAGTTTTACTTGGGACACTAGGGCTCCAGAGACCCAGTACTTC
CDR3aa: CASSFTWDTRAPETQYF
d_gene: .
v_gene: TRBV12-3/TRBV12-4
j_gene: TRBJ2-5
abundance: .

CDR3nt: TGTGCCAGCAGCTCACAGGGGGCGGCAACTGAAGCTTTCTTT
CDR3aa: CASSSQGAATEAFF
d_gene: TRBD1
v_gene: TRBV28
j_gene: TRBJ1-1
abundance: .

CDR3nt: TGCGCCAGCAGCGGACGGGACAGCAACACTGAAGCTTTCTTT
CDR3aa: CASSGRDSNTEAFF
d_gene: TRBD1
v_gene: TRBV5-1
j_gene: TRBJ1-1
abundance: .

CDR3nt: TGTGCCAGCAGACTTGCCCCCAGTAACCTAAACACCGGGGAGCTGTTTTTT
CDR3aa: CASRLAPSNLNTGELFF
d_gene: .
v_gene: TRBV27
j_gene: TRBJ2-2
abundance: .

CDR3nt: TGTGCCAGCAGCTGGACAGGTGCTAGCGGGGGGCAAGAGACCCAGTACTTC
CDR3aa: CASSWTGASGGQETQYF
d_gene: TRBD2
v_gene: TRBV5-6
j_gene: TRBJ2-5
abundance: .

CDR3nt: TGTGCCAGCAGTTTCTGGGGAGATTACAATGAGCAGTTCTTC
CDR3aa: CASSFWGDYNEQFF
d_gene: .
v_gene: TRBV27
j_gene: TRBJ2-1
abundance: few

CDR3nt: TGTGCCAGCAGTGATTGGGGGAGGGACTATGGCTACACCTTC
CDR3aa: CASSDWGRDYGYTF
d_gene: .
v_gene: TRBV25-1
j_gene: TRBJ1-2
abundance: .

CDR3nt: TGCGCCAGCAATACAGGGTACAAAAACATTCAGTACTTC
CDR3aa: CASNTGYKNIQYF
d_gene: .
v_gene: TRBV4-3
j_gene: TRBJ2-4
abundance: .

CDR3nt: TGTGCCAGCAGCCAAGAGCAGAACTCGGTACGGCAGCTAGGAGCCGATGAAGCTTTCTTT
CDR3aa: CASSQEQNSVRQLGADEAFF
d_gene: .
v_gene: TRBV4-2
j_gene: TRBJ1-1
abundance: .

CDR3nt: TGCAGTGCTAAGTCCTCCTACGAGCAGTACTTC
CDR3aa: CSAKSSYEQYF
d_gene: .
v_gene: TRBV20-1
j_gene: TRBJ2-7
abundance: few

CDR3nt: TGCAGTGCTAGTGGGCAGGGTCTAAGCTCCTATAATTCACCCCTCCACTTT
CDR3aa: CSASGQGLSSYNSPLHF
d_gene: .
v_gene: TRBV20-1
j_gene: TRBJ1-6
abundance: .

CDR3nt: TGCGCCAGCAGCCAAGTTAGGGCCGTGGCGGATCAGCCCCAGCATTTT
CDR3aa: CASSQVRAVADQPQHF
d_gene: .
v_gene: TRBV4-1
j_gene: TRBJ1-5
abundance: .

CDR3nt: TGTGCCAGCAGCTTAGCGGGAATCCATGAGCAGTTCTTC
CDR3aa: CASSLAGIHEQFF
d_gene: .
v_gene: TRBV7-2
j_gene: TRBJ2-1
abundance: once

CDR3nt: TGTGCCAGCAGCTCCACCCGACAGGGAGAGACCCAGTACTTC
CDR3aa: CASSSTRQGETQYF
d_gene: TRBD1
v_gene: TRBV13
j_gene: TRBJ2-5
abundance: few

CDR3nt: TGTGCCATCAGCCAGGACAGGGCCTACGAGCAGTACTTC
CDR3aa: CAISQDRAYEQYF
d_gene: TRBD1
v_gene: TRBV10-3
j_gene: TRBJ2-7
abundance: few

CDR3nt: TGTGCCAGCAGTTTAATTAGCGGGAAACCCAATGAGCAGTTCTTC
CDR3aa: CASSLISGKPNEQFF
d_gene: TRBD2
v_gene: TRBV12-3/TRBV12-4
j_gene: TRBJ2-1
abundance: once

CDR3nt: TGCAGTGCTAGAGATCCCCGGGACAGGGCGTTCTATGAGCAGTTCTTC
CDR3aa: CSARDPRDRAFYEQFF
d_gene: TRBD1
v_gene: TRBV20-1
j_gene: TRBJ2-1
abundance: few